Listed below are T cell receptor beta chains from one sample, sequenced in a study of blood T cells in healthy people across ages. TCRdb re-called the 5' RACE reads with MiXCR, one entry per CDR3 protein. Among roughly 700,000 distinct CDR3 sequences listed, 32% were seen once. Sequencing input: blood. The source is a woman older than 75 in good health. Each CDR3 is given with its conserved first and last residue. The D gene is left open where the match is weak. Rows give clone size only sometimes, using once, few, many, or a class for an expanded clone.

d_call j_call v_call clone_size cdr3_nt cdr3_aa
NA TRBJ1-3 TRBV12-3/TRBV12-4 NA TGTGCCAGCAGGACTGGAAACACCATATATTTT CASRTGNTIYF
NA TRBJ2-3 TRBV20-1 NA TGCAGTGCTTCGGTAGGGGGAGGTTACACAGATACGCAGTATTTT CSASVGGGYTDTQYF
NA TRBJ2-3 TRBV3-1 NA TGTGCCAGCAGCGGGGCGGGGTGGGGCACAGATACGCAGTATTTT CASSGAGWGTDTQYF
TRBD1 TRBJ2-5 TRBV3-1 NA TGTGCCAGCAGCCAGGGGGACAGCGGATTACAAGAGACCCAGTACTTC CASSQGDSGLQETQYF
TRBD2 TRBJ2-7 TRBV29-1 once TGCAGCGGCCAAGGACTAGCGCCCTCGAACGAGCAGTACTTC CSGQGLAPSNEQYF
TRBD1 TRBJ1-1 TRBV6-1 NA TGTGCCGGTGTACTGGACAGGACTTCTTGGACTGAAGCTTTCTTT CAGVLDRTSWTEAFF
NA TRBJ2-2 TRBV6-1 once TGTGCCAGTGACTTGGGGCGCGGCACCGGGGAGCTGTTTTTT CASDLGRGTGELFF
TRBD1 TRBJ1-5 TRBV27 many TGTGCCAGCAGGATGGGACAGGGGAGCAATCAGCCCCAGCATTTT CASRMGQGSNQPQHF
NA TRBJ1-2 TRBV24-1 many TGTGCCACCAGTTCCCCCTTTGCGGAGTATGGCTACACCTTC CATSSPFAEYGYTF
TRBD2 TRBJ2-3 TRBV12-3/TRBV12-4 NA TGTGCCAGCAGCCGTGGAGTTGGCGGGGGGGCAGTTAACGCAGATACGCAGTATTTT CASSRGVGGGAVNADTQYF
TRBD2 TRBJ2-5 TRBV20-1 many TGCAGTGCTAGATACGGGGGGGCTAAGACCCAGTACTTC CSARYGGAKTQYF
NA TRBJ1-2 TRBV30 few TGTGCCTGGAATAGGGGCGACAGTCCCTATGGCTACACCTTC CAWNRGDSPYGYTF
TRBD2 TRBJ2-3 TRBV28 once TGTGCCAGCAGTAAGGACGCTAGCGGGTTTGATACGCAGTATTTT CASSKDASGFDTQYF
NA TRBJ2-7 TRBV20-1 many TGCAGTGCTAGAGGAGGAGGGGGGAACCTGGGAGAGCAGTACTTC CSARGGGGNLGEQYF
NA TRBJ1-1 TRBV24-1 NA TGTGCCACCAGTGATTCCGGGACGACGAACACTGAAGCTTTCTTT CATSDSGTTNTEAFF
NA TRBJ2-6 TRBV12-3/TRBV12-4 many TGTGCCAGCAGTTTGTTGGCCTCTGGGGCCAACGTCCTGACTTTC CASSLLASGANVLTF
NA TRBJ2-7 TRBV6-1 many TGTGCCAGCACCTTTACAGTGAGGGCCCTCTACGAGCAGTACTTC CASTFTVRALYEQYF
TRBD1 TRBJ2-7 TRBV6-6 NA TGTGCCAGCACCCCGAGGGACAGGTCTCACGAGCAGTACTTC CASTPRDRSHEQYF
TRBD2 TRBJ2-5 TRBV12-3/TRBV12-4 many TGTGCCAGCAGTTTTGGCGGGGGGGCGGCGGAGACCCAGTACTTC CASSFGGGAAETQYF
NA TRBJ2-3 TRBV6-1 NA TGTGCCAGCACCCTGAGGCGGAGTTCCACAGATACGCAGTATTTT CASTLRRSSTDTQYF
NA TRBJ1-1 TRBV29-1 few TGCAGCGTTGAAGACGGGGCCGGCGAAGCTTTCTTT CSVEDGAGEAFF
TRBD1 TRBJ2-7 TRBV11-2 many TGTGCCAGCAGCCCTCGAATCCCGGGACAGGGTGTTAACGAGCAGTACTTC CASSPRIPGQGVNEQYF
TRBD1 TRBJ2-7 TRBV10-3 many TGTGCCATCAGGACAGGGGGAAACTCCTACGAGCAGTACTTC CAIRTGGNSYEQYF
TRBD2 TRBJ2-1 TRBV29-1 many TGCAGCGTTTCTACTAGCGGGGGTCCCAATGAGCAGTTCTTC CSVSTSGGPNEQFF
TRBD2 TRBJ2-3 TRBV29-1 NA TGCAGCGTCCAGCGGGGGGTCGGGCCAGATACGCAGTATTTT CSVQRGVGPDTQYF
TRBD2 TRBJ2-7 TRBV5-1 NA TGCGCCAGCAGCTTGGGCCTAGCGGGGGGAGATGAGCAGTACTTC CASSLGLAGGDEQYF
TRBD1 TRBJ1-2 TRBV5-6 many TGTGCCAGCAGCCGGCCCACAGGGGGAAGGGGTTCCGATGGCTACACCTTC CASSRPTGGRGSDGYTF
TRBD1 TRBJ2-1 TRBV7-3 few TGTGCCAGCAGCGCACATCGGGACAGGCCCCAACTTGAGCAGTTCTTC CASSAHRDRPQLEQFF
NA TRBJ1-5 TRBV7-8 few TGTGCCAGCAGCGATCGGGGGGGGGTCAATCAGCCCCAGCATTTT CASSDRGGVNQPQHF
TRBD1 TRBJ1-2 TRBV20-1 NA TGCAGTGCTAGAGGTTTGGGACAGTATGGCTACACCTTC CSARGLGQYGYTF
NA TRBJ2-1 TRBV9 many TGTGCCAGCAGCGTAGGGGTGTCCTACAATGAGCAGTTCTTC CASSVGVSYNEQFF
NA TRBJ2-7 TRBV29-1 NA TGCAGCGTTACGGACTACGAGCAGTACTTC CSVTDYEQYF
TRBD1 TRBJ1-1 TRBV25-1 few TGTGCCAGCAGTGAACTCACAGGGGGTTTGAACACTGAAGCTTTCTTT CASSELTGGLNTEAFF
NA TRBJ1-1 TRBV20-1 NA TGCAGTGCTAGGGAGGGGGGGGACACTGAAGCTTTCTTT CSAREGGDTEAFF
NA TRBJ2-7 TRBV5-1 many TGCGCCAGCAGCTCGGGGGACGGTACCTACGAGCAGTACTTC CASSSGDGTYEQYF
NA TRBJ2-3 TRBV12-3/TRBV12-4 NA TGTGCCAGCATTCTAAGCAGCGTGCACACAGATACGCAGTATTTT CASILSSVHTDTQYF